The clone carrying this TCR beta chain was seen many times. Stated time point: newly diagnosed GD, antithyroid drugs for less than 3 months. RNA isolated from PBMCs was used to make the TCR library. Graves' disease diagnosis used American Thyroid Association guidelines. The data were obtained in a study of regulatory T cells in long-lasting Graves disease. Whole-study context: New Graves' disease cases had less than 3 months of antithyroid drugs.

Trimming pared 6 bases from V and 3 bases from J, leaving 14 bases between. Germline V gene sequence: CDR1 MRHNA, CDR2 SNTAGT. The CDR3 length is 15 residues. Library construction for TCR beta used iRepertoire HTBI primers and Arm-PCR of CDR3 regions. MiXCR, applied by TCRdb to the multiplex PCR reads, yields one record per CDR3 protein. Of 350,000 to 400,000 distinct CDR3 sequences in the sample, 15% to 20% were seen once. The same sample was also used in a study of T cells in Graves' hyperthyroidism and ophthalmopathy. That work adds: TCR CDR3 regions were first amplified by RT-PCR with HTBI primers. Ophthalmopathy was model-predicted a median roughly 6.2 months pre-onset.

The genes are TRBV6-4 and TRBJ2-2; maybe TRBD1 (6 bases). The source was peripheral blood mononuclear cells (PBMCs), collected at new diagnosis, from a patient treated with antithyroid drugs. This sequence originates from a woman between 18 and 30 years old with Graves disease. The CDR3 sequence is CASSPGTPHTGELFF. The DNA for the CDR3 is TGTGCCAGCAGCCCCGGGACACCCCACACCGGGGAGCTGTTTTTT.